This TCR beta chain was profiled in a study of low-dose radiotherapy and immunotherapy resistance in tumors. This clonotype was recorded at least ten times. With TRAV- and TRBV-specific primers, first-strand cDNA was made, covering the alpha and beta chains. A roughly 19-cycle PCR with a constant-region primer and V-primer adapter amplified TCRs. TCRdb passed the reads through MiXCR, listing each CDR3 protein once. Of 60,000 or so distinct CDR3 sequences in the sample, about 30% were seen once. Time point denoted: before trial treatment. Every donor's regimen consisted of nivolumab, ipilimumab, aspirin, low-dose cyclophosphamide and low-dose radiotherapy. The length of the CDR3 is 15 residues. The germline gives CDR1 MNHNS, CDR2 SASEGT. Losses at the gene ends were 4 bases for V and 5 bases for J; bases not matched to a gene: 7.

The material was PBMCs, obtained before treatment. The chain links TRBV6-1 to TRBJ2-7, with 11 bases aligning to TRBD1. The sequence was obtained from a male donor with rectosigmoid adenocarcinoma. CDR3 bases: TGTGCCAGCAGTGGAAGGGGACAGGGGGTCGACGAGCAGTACTTC. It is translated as CASSGRGQGVDEQYF.